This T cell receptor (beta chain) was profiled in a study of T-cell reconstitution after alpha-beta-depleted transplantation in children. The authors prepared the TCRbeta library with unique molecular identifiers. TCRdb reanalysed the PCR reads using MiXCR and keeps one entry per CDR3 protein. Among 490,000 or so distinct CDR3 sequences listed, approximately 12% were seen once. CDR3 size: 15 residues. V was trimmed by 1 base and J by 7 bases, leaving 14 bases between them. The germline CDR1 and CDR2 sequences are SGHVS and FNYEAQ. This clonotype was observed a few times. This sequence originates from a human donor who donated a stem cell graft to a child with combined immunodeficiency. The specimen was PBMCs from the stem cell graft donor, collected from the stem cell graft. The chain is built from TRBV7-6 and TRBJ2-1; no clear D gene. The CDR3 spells CASSLGPILANEQFF. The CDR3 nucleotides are TGTGCCAGCAGCTTAGGGCCTATTCTCGCGAATGAGCAGTTCTTC.